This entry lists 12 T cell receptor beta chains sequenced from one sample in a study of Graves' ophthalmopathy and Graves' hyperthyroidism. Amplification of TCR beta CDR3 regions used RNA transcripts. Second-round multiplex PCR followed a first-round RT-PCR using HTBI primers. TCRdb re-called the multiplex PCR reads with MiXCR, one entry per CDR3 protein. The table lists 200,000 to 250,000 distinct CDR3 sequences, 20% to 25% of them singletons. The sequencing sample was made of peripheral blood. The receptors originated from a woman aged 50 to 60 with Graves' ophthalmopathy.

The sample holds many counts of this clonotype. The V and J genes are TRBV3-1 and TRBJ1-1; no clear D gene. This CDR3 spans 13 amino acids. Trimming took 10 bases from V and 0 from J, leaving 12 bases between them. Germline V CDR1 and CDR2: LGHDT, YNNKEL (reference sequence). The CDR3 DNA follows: TGTGCCACTCAAGTCGGTATGAACACTGAAGCTTTCTTT. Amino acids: CATQVGMNTEAFF. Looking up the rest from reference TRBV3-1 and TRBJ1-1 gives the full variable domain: DTAVSQTPKYLVTQMGNDKSIKCEQNLGHDTMYWYKQDSKKFLKIMFSYNNKELIINETVPNRFSPKSPDKAHLNLHINSLELGDSAVYFCATQVGMNTEAFFGQGTRLTVV.

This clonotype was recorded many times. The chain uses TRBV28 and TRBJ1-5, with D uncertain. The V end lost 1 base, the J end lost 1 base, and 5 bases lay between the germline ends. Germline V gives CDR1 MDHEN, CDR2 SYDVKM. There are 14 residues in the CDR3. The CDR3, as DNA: TGTGCCAGCAGTTTATTTTCCAGCAATCAGCCCCAGCATTTT. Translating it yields CASSLFSSNQPQHF.

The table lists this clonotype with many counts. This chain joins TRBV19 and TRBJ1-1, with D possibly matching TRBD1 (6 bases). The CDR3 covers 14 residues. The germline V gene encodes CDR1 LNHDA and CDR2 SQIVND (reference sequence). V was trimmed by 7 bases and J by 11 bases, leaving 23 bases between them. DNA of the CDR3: TGTGCCAGTACCGTGACAGGACCCCAGAGTCGGGCTTTCTTT. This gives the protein CASTVTGPQSRAFF.

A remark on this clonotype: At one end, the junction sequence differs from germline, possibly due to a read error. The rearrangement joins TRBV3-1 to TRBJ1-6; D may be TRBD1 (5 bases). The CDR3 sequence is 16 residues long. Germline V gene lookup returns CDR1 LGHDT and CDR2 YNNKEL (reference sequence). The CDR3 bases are TGTGCCAGCAGCCACGGGGACTCGTCCTATAATTCACCCCCCCACTTT. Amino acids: CASSHGDSSYNSPPHF.

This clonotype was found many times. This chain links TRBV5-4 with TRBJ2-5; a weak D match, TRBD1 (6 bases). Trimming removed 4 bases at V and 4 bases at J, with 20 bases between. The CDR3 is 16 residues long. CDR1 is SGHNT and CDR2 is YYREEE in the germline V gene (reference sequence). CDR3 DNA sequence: TGTGCCAGCAGCCAGAGGCAGGGGCTGTTGGGAGAGACCCAGTACTTC. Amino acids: CASSQRQGLLGETQYF. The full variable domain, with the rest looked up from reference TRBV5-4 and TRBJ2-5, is ETGVTQSPTHLIKTRGQQVTLRCSSQSGHNTVSWYQQALGQGPQFIFQYYREEENGRGNFPPRFSGLQFPNYSSELNVNALELDDSALYLCASSQRQGLLGETQYFGPGTRLLVL.

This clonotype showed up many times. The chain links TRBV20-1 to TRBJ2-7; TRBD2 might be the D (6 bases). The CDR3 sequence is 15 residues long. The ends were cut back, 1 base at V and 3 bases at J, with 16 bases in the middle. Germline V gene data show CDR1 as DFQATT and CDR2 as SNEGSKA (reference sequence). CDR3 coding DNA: TGCAGTGCTAGAGGGGCAGGACTATTCTACTACGAGCAGTACTTC. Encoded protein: CSARGAGLFYYEQYF.

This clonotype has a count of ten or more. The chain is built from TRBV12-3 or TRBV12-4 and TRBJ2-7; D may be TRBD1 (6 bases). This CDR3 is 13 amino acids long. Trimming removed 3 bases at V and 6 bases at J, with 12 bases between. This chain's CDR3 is CASSLTRQAEQYF. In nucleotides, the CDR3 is TGTGCCAGCAGTTTGACCCGACAGGCCGAGCAGTACTTC.

The CDR3 sequence is CASSQGTGGETQYF. The CDR3 DNA follows: TGCGCCAGCAGCCAGGGGACGGGTGGGGAGACCCAGTACTTC. This chain links TRBV4-1 with TRBJ2-5; D may match TRBD1 or TRBD2 (5 bases each). Germline lookup yields CDR1 MGHRA and CDR2 YSYEKL. Between the trimmed V and J ends, which lost 3 bases and 5 bases, there was a span of 13 bases. The CDR3 has 14 amino acids.

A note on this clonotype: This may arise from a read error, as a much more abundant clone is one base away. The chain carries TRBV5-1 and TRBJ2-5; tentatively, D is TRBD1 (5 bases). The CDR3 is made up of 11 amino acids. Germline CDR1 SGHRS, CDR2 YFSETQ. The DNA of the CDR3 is TGCGCCAGCAGCTTGGAAGGGGCCCAGAACTTC. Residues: CASSLEGAQNF.

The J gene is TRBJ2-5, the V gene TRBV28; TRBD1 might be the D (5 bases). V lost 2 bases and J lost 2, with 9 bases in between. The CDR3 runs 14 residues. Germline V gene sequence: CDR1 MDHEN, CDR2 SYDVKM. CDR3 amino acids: CASSLIGVQETQYF. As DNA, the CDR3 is TGTGCCAGCAGTTTAATAGGGGTACAAGAGACCCAGTACTTC.

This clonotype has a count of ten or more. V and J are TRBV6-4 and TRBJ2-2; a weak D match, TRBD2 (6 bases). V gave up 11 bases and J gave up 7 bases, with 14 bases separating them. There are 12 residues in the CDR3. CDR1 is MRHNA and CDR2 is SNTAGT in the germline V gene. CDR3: CASQEGHGELFF. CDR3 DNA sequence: TGTGCCTCCCAGGAGGGGCACGGGGAGCTGTTTTTT.

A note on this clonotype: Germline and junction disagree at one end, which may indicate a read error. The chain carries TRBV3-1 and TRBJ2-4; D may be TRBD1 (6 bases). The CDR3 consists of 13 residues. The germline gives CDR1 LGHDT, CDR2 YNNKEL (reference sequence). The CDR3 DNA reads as TGTGCCAGCAGCCAGGACAGACTAAACATTCAGAACTTC. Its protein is CASSQDRLNIQNF.